Below, 10 T cell receptor beta chains from the same sample are listed, as sequenced in a study of T cell responses to AZD1222 COVID-19 vaccine. The data were produced by immunoSEQ multiplex PCR, yet TCRdb's version contains in-frame clones alone and is incomplete. The table lists 150,000 or so clones, 80% to 95% of them singletons. The input for sequencing was peripheral blood, taken 28 days after the second AZD1222 dose. The receptors here all came from an adult who received the AZD1222 COVID-19 vaccine.

The genes are TRBV28 and TRBJ1-2; TRBD1 might be the D (6 bases). From germline, CDR1 is MDHEN and CDR2 SYDVKM. Trimming took 1 base from V and 10 from J, leaving 10 bases between them. The CDR3 has 12 amino acids. CDR3 loop: CASSLSGAFYTF. The CDR3 DNA sequence: TGTGCCAGCAGTTTATCGGGGGCCTTCTACACCTTC.

The gene calls are TRBV6-5 and TRBJ1-2; unclear D gene. V was clipped by 6 bases and J by 5 bases, with 10 bases between them. The CDR3 has 12 residues. Germline V gene lookup returns CDR1 MNHEY and CDR2 SVGAGI. The CDR3 spells CASRDGSYGYTF. CDR3 DNA sequence: TGTGCCAGCAGGGACGGCTCTTATGGCTACACCTTC.

Only one count was recorded for this clone. The chain recombines TRBV19 with TRBJ1-5; D may be TRBD1 (5 bases). Trimming pared 2 bases from V and 2 bases from J, leaving 7 bases between. Per the germline V gene, CDR1 is LNHDA and CDR2 is SQIVND (reference sequence). The CDR3 sequence is 14 residues long. In DNA form, the CDR3 reads TGTGCCAGTAGTATAACGACAGGCAATCAGCCCCAGCATTTT. Its translation: CASSITTGNQPQHF.

The V and J genes are TRBV9 and TRBJ2-6; D possibly matches TRBD1 or TRBD2 (5 bases each). The CDR3 is 15 amino acids. Trimming took off 3 bases at V and 2 bases at J, with 9 bases between the two ends. CDR1 SGDLS and CDR2 YYNGEE come from the germline V gene. The CDR3 spells CASSARGAGANVLTF. The CDR3 bases are TGTGCCAGCAGCGCGAGGGGAGCTGGGGCCAACGTCCTGACTTTC.

This clone was observed a handful of times. V usage is TRBV19 and J usage is TRBJ2-7, with a possible D match to TRBD1 (6 bases). V was shortened by 6 bases and J by 0 bases, with 12 bases between the two germline ends. This CDR3 is 14 amino acids long. The V gene's germline CDR1 is LNHDA and CDR2 SQIVND (reference sequence). CDR3 in amino acids: CASRKGDHSYEQYF. The CDR3 nucleotides are TGTGCCAGTAGAAAGGGGGACCACTCCTACGAGCAGTACTTC. Looking up the rest from reference TRBV19 and TRBJ2-7 gives the full variable domain: DGGITQSPKYLFRKEGQNVTLSCEQNLNHDAMYWYRQDPGQGLRLIYYSQIVNDFQKGDIAEGYSVSREKKESFPLTVTSAQKNPTAFYLCASRKGDHSYEQYFGPGTRLTVT.

The rearrangement joins TRBV18 to TRBJ1-4, with TRBD1 matching over 11 bases. V shed 3 bases and J 8 bases; nucleotides not matched to a gene: 8. The CDR3 has 16 amino acids. Germline V gives CDR1 KGHSH, CDR2 LQKENI. The CDR3 DNA follows: TGTGCCAGCTCACCCGCGACGGGACAGGGGGGCGAAAAACTGTTTTTT. It is translated as CASSPATGQGGEKLFF. The entire variable domain, with the rest obtained from reference TRBV18 and TRBJ1-4, is as follows: NAGVMQNPRHLVRRRGQEARLRCSPMKGHSHVYWYRQLPEEGLKFMVYLQKENIIDESGMPKERFSAEFPKEGPSILRIQQVVRGDSAAYFCASSPATGQGGEKLFFGSGTQLSVL.

This clone was seen once. The rearrangement joins TRBV9 to TRBJ2-1; TRBD2 matches at 12 bases. This CDR3 has 16 amino acids. Per the germline V gene, CDR1 is SGDLS and CDR2 is YYNGEE. Trimming took 0 bases from V and 9 from J; bases not matched to a gene: 7. The DNA for the CDR3 is TGTGCCAGCAGCGTAGACACTAGCGGGAGGAGCGGTGAGCAGTTCTTC. Translating it yields CASSVDTSGRSGEQFF.

The chain is built from TRBV6-5 and TRBJ1-4, with TRBD1 matching 7 bases. The V gene end was trimmed by 5 bases and the J gene end by 3 bases; junction bases not matched to a gene: 3. The CDR3 runs to 14 residues. Germline assignment: CDR1 MNHEY and CDR2 SVGAGI. The CDR3 nucleotides are TGTGCCAGCAGTCCGGGGACAGCTAATGAAAAACTGTTTTTT. Residues: CASSPGTANEKLFF.

This chain uses TRBV19 with TRBJ1-5, with 7 bases identical to TRBD1. The CDR3 sequence is 17 residues long. Germline-derived CDR1 and CDR2 are LNHDA and SQIVND (reference sequence). J was trimmed by 2 bases and V by 6 bases; bases with no gene match: 13. CDR3 amino acids: CASRLGPQGVRNQPQHF. DNA of the CDR3: TGTGCCAGTAGGCTGGGACCGCAGGGGGTACGCAATCAGCCCCAGCATTTT.

The chain recombines TRBV12-3 or TRBV12-4 with TRBJ1-1, with D possibly matching TRBD1 (5 bases). The CDR3 totals 12 residues. Trimming took off 2 bases at V and 6 bases at J, with 7 bases between the two ends. CDR3 region: CASSLSGPEAFF. The CDR3 DNA sequence: TGTGCCAGCAGTTTATCAGGGCCTGAAGCTTTCTTT.